This T cell receptor beta chain stems from a study of T cell clones after liver transplantation (dated by TCRdb to the late 2010s). A note on the overall study: The samples were obtained from ITN030ST, a randomized trial that attempted immunosuppression withdrawal within 2 years after liver transplantation. Donor-reactive T cell clones were identified by TCRbeta sequencing after a pre-transplant mixed lymphocyte reaction and then tracked in post-transplant blood. As an antigen-independent comparator for donor-reactive sequences, third party-reactive TCRbeta sequences were also identified from pre-transplant MLRs. Three of the eight recipients were HCV-positive; the others were transplanted for non-autoimmune, non-viral indications. Subjects received no induction therapy and standard immunosuppression until randomization at 12-24 months post-transplant. To count as tolerant, a recipient had to stay completely off immunosuppression for at least one year without liver enzymes climbing beyond twice the upper limit of normal. Blood samples were collected pre-transplant, pre-randomization before withdrawal, and post-randomization after either complete withdrawal or failed withdrawal. A cohort of 8 liver transplant recipients was studied, of whom 3 were classified as tolerant and 5 as non-tolerant. The paper as a whole reports these results and caveats: Circulating donor-reactive CD4 TCRbeta sequences fell significantly post-transplant in most of the 8 subjects, irrespective of tolerance or HCV status. The decline in donor-reactive sequences exceeded the decline in third party-reactive sequences, suggesting partial antigen-specific deletion that was unrelated to withdrawal success. Because allograft tissue specimens were not available, migration of donor-reactive T cells into the graft, rather than deletion, may have occurred. Low numbers of available donor cells limited the measurable donor-reactive repertoire in two subjects. When repertoire turnover was taken into account, detection of donor-reactive sequences was significantly reduced in 7 of 8 subjects for CD4 and in 8 of 8 subjects for CD8. The conclusions were preliminary, being limited by small, heterogeneous patient numbers and by non-standardized post-transplant time points.

Frozen genomic DNA underwent high-throughput TCRbeta CDR3 sequencing by immunoSEQ, including PCR amplification, mapping, bias correction and internal controls. On the authors' methods: Productive rearrangements were retained, and unique TCRbeta sequences were defined by the CDR3 nucleotide sequence together with the V and J gene. A sequence counted as donor-reactive only if the sequence showed at least 5-fold expansion in CFSE-low cells compared with unstimulated pre-transplant cells and had a frequency of at least 0.01%. Minimum frequency thresholds were set for each subject based on the unstimulated sample with the lowest template count, ensuring at least 90% detection power. Jensen-Shannon divergence between the top 1000 TCRbeta sequences after and before transplant was used to measure repertoire turnover. Two-sided Fisher's exact tests were used to test for changes in the detection of donor-reactive sequences. TCRdb's version of the immuneACCESS table is confined to in-frame rearrangements and falls short of the full clone set. An unresolved V gene accounts for under half of the shortfall where checked; the remainder is of unknown origin. The V and J calls and the clone size are those of that table, but D and trimming were determined from the DNA. For this sample the table gives under 130,000 clones, of which around four fifths were detected only once. Approximately 3% of the sample is taken by the ten largest.

For this clone: No antigen is known for it. The sample holds no much larger clone one base away, and base qualities are not on file.

Unstimulated PBMCs, after thawing, were stained for CD3, CD4 and CD8 and then FACS-sorted into CD3+CD4+ and CD3+CD8+ populations. Each of the 8 studied subjects was randomized to immunosuppression withdrawal. The Qiagen DNeasy Blood and Tissue Kit was used for isolation of genomic DNA. The source is a human patient who received a liver transplant. Following a transplant, some T lymphocytes may have been derived from the graft donor. The sequenced sample was CD4+ T cells from blood, obtained approximately 4 years after liver transplant.

In nucleotides, the sequence is TGTGCCAGCAGTTCCACGGGCTACGAGCAGTACTTC. Its amino acids are CASSSTGYEQYF. The chain is assembled from TRBV27 and TRBJ2-7, with no confident D gene call. V is reduced by 4 bases and J by 3 bases, leaving a spacing of 7 bases between them. The CDR3, cysteine through phenylalanine, is 12 amino acids long. CDR3 DNA only is kept here, 36 bases in frame from base 1. The CDR1 and CDR2 encoded by the germline V gene (reference sequence) are MNHEY and SMNVEV.